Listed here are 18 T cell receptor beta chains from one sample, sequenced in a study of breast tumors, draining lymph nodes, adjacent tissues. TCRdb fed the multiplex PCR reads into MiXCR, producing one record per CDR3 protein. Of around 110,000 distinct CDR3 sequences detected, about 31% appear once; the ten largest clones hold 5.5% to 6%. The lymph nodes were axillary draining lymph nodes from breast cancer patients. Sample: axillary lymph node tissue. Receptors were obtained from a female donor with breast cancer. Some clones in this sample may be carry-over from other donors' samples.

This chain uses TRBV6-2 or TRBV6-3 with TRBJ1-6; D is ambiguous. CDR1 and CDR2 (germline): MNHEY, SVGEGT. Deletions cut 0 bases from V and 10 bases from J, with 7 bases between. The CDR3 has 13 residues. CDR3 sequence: CASSYSPSSPLHF. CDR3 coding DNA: TGTGCCAGCAGTTACTCGCCCTCCTCACCCCTCCACTTT.

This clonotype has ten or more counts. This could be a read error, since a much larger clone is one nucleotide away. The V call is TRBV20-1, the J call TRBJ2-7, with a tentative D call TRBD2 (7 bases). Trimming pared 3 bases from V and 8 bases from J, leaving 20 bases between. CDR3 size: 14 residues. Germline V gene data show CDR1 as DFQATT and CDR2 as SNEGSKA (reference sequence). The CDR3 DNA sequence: TGCAGTGCTAGTGTGGGACTACAGGGCTCTCAGCAGTACTTC. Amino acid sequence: CSASVGLQGSQQYF.

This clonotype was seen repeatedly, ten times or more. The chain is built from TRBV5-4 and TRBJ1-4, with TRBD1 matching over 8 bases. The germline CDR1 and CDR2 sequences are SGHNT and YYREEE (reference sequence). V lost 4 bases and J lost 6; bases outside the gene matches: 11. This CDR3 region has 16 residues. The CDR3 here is CASSTLAGQGYEKLFF. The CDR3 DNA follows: TGTGCCAGCAGCACCTTAGCCGGACAGGGATATGAAAAACTGTTTTTT. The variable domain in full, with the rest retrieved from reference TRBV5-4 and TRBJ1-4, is ETGVTQSPTHLIKTRGQQVTLRCSSQSGHNTVSWYQQALGQGPQFIFQYYREEENGRGNFPPRFSGLQFPNYSSELNVNALELDDSALYLCASSTLAGQGYEKLFFGSGTQLSVL.

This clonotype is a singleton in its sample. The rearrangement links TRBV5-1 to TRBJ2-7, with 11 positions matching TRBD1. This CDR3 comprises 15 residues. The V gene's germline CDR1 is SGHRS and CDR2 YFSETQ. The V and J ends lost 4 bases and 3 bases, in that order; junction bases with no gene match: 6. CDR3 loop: CASSLSGTGGYEQYF. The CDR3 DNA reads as TGCGCCAGCAGCCTGAGCGGGACAGGGGGCTACGAGCAGTACTTC.

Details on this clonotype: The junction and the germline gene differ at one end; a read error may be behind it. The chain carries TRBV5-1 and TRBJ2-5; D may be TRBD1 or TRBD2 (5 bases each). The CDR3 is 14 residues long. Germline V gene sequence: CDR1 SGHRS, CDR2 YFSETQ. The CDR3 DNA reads TGCGCCAGCAGCTTTTTACGGGGCCAAGACACCCAGTACTTC. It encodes CASSFLRGQDTQYF.

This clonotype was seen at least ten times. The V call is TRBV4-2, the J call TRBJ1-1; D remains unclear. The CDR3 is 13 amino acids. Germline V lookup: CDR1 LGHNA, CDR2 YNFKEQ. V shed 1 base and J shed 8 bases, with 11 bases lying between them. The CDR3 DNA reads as TGTGCCAGCAGCCAAGGGAGGGCAACAGAAGCTTTCTTT. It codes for CASSQGRATEAFF.

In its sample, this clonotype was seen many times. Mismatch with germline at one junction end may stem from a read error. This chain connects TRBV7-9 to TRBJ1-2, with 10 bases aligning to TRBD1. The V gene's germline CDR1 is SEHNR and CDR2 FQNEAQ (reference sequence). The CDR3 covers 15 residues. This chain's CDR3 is CASSQGQGSNYGYPF. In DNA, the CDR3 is TGTGCCAGCAGCCAGGGACAGGGGTCGAACTATGGCTACCCCTTC.

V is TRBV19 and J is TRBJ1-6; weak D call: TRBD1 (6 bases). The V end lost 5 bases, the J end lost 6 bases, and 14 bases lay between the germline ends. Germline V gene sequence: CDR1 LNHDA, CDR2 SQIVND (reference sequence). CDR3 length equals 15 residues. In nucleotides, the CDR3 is TGTGCCAGTAGTGAGAGTCAGGGGTTTAATTCACCCCTCCACTTT. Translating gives CASSESQGFNSPLHF.

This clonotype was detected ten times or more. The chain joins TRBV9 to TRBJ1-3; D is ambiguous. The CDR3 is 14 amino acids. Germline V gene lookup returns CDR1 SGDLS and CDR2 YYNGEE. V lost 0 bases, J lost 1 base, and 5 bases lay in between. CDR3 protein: CASSVVGSGNTIYF. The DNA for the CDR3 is TGTGCCAGCAGCGTAGTTGGATCTGGAAACACCATATATTTT. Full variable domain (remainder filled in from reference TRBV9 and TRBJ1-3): DSGVTQTPKHLITATGQRVTLRCSPRSGDLSVYWYQQSLDQGLQFLIQYYNGEERAKGNILERFSAQQFPDLHSELNLSSLELGDSALYFCASSVVGSGNTIYFGEGSWLTVV.

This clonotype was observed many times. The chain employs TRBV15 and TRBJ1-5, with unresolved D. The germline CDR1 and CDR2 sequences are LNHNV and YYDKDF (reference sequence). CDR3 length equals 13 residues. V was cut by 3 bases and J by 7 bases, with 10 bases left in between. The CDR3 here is CATSRDRWQPQHF. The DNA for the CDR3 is TGTGCCACCAGCAGGGACCGTTGGCAGCCCCAGCATTTT.

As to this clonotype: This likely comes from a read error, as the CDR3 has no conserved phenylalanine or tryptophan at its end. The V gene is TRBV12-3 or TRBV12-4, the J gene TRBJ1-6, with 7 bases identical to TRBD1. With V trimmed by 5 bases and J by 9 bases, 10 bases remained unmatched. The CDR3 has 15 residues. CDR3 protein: CASSPRQGTGSPLHV. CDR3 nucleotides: TGTGCCAGCAGTCCAAGACAGGGAACGGGTTCACCCCTCCACGTT.

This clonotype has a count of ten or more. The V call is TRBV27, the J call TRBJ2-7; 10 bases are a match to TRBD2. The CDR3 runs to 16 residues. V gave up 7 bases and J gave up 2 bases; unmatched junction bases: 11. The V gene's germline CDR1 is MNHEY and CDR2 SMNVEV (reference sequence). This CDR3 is CASTWLAGVGAYEQYF. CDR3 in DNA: TGTGCCAGCACCTGGCTAGCGGGAGTAGGAGCCTACGAGCAGTACTTC.

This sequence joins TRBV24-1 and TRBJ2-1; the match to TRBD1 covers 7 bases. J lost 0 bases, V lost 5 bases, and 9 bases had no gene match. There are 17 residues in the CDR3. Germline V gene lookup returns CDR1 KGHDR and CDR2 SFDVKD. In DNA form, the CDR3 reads TGTGCCACCAGTGGCATCCTAAGGACAGGCTCCTACAATGAGCAGTTCTTC. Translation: CATSGILRTGSYNEQFF.

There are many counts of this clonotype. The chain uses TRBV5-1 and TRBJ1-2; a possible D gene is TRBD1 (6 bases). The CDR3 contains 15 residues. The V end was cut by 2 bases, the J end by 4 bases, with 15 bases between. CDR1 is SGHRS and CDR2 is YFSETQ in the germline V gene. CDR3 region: CASSFLGGEFYGYTF. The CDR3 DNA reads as TGCGCCAGCAGCTTCCTGGGGGGCGAATTCTATGGCTACACCTTC.

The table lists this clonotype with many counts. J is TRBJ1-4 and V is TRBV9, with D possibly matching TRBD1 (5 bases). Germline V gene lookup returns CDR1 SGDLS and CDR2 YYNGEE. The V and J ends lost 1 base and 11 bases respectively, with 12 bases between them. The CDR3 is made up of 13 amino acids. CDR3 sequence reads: CASSVTQGGKLFF. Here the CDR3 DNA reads TGTGCCAGCAGCGTAACCCAGGGTGGTAAACTGTTTTTT. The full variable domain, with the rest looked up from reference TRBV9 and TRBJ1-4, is DSGVTQTPKHLITATGQRVTLRCSPRSGDLSVYWYQQSLDQGLQFLIQYYNGEERAKGNILERFSAQQFPDLHSELNLSSLELGDSALYFCASSVTQGGKLFFGSGTQLSVL.

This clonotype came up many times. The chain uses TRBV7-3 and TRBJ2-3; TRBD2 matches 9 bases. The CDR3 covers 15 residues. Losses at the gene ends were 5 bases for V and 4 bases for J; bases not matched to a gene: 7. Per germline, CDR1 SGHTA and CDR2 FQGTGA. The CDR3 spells CASSTGLALADTQYF. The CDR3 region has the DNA TGTGCCAGCAGCACAGGACTAGCGCTCGCAGATACGCAGTATTTT. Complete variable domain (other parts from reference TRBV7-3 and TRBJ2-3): GAGVSQTPSNKVTEKGKYVELRCDPISGHTALYWYRQSLGQGPEFLIYFQGTGAADDSGLPNDRFFAVRPEGSVSTLKIQRTERGDSAVYLCASSTGLALADTQYFGPGTRLTVL.

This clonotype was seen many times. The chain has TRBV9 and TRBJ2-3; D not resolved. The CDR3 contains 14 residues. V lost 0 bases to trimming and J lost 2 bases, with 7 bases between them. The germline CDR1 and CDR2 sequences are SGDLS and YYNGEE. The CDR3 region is CASSVGADTDTQYF. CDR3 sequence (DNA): TGTGCCAGCAGCGTAGGGGCGGACACAGATACGCAGTATTTT.

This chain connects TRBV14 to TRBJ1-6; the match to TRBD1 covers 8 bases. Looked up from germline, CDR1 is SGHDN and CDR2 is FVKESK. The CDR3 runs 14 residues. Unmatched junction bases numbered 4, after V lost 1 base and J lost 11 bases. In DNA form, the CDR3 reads TGTGCCAGCAGCCAAGCCCAGGGACAGGCACCCCTCCACTTT. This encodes CASSQAQGQAPLHF.